This TCR beta chain originates from a study of technical replicates of blood from four donors. Germline values: CDR1 SEHNR, CDR2 FQNEAQ (reference sequence). The CDR3 is 15 residues long. V shed 5 bases and J 4 bases; nucleotides not matched to a gene: 7. Produced via immunoSEQ multiplex PCR; TCRdb's table is partial and in-frame only. The sample records approximately 70,000 clones, approximately 92% being singletons. The gene calls are TRBV7-9 and TRBJ2-7; TRBD1 aligns across 11 bases. Sequenced: T cells isolated from PBMCs. This sequence originates from a human donor in good health. The CDR3 loop is CASSPGQGGFYEQYF. CDR3 bases: TGTGCCAGCAGCCCGGGACAGGGGGGGTTTTACGAGCAGTACTTC.